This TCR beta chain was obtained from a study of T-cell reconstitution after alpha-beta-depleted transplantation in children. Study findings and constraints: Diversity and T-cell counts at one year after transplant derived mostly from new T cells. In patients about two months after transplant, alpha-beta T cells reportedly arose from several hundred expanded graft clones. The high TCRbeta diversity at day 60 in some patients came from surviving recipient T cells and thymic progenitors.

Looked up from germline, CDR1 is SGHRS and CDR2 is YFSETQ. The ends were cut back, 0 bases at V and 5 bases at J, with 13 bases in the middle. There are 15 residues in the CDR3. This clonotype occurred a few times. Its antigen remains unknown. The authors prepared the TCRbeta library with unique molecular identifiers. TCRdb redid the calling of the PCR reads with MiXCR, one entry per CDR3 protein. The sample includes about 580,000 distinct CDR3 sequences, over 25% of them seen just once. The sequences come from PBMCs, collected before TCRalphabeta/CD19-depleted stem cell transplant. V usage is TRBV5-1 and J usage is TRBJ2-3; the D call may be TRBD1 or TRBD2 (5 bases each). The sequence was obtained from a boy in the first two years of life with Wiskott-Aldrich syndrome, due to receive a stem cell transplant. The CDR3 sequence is CASSLARVQGDTQYF. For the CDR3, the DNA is TGCGCCAGCAGCTTGGCGCGGGTGCAGGGAGATACGCAGTATTTT.